This TCR beta chain came from a study of shared clonotypes between healthy human individuals. The assay was immunoSEQ multiplex PCR, and TCRdb's table has in-frame clones only and misses some. The repertoire holds about 1.5 million clones, with approximately 97% as singletons. This CDR3 spans 16 amino acids. CDR1 is LNHDA and CDR2 is SQIVND in the germline V gene (reference sequence). V was pared by 10 bases and J by 5 bases, with 10 bases of the junction left unmatched. This clone has only one observation. This TCR was recovered from a man aged 25 to 40 in good health. The V call is TRBV19, the J call TRBJ2-2; 13 nucleotides line up with TRBD2. What was sequenced was naive CD4+ T cells sorted from blood. The subset here: CD45RA+ positively selected. As DNA, the CDR3 is TGTGCCACGGAAAGGACTAGCGGGAGAGGTACCGGGGAGCTGTTTTTT. Its protein is CATERTSGRGTGELFF.